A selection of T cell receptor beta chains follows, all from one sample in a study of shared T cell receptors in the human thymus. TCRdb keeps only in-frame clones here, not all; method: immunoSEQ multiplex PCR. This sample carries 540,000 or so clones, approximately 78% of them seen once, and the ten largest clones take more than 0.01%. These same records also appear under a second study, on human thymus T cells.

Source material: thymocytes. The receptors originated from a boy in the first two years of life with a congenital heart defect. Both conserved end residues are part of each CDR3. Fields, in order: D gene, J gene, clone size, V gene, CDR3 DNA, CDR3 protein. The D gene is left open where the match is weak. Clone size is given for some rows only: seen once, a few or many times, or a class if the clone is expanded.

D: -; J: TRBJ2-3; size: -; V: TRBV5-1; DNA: TGCGCCAGCAGCTCAACAGATACGCAGTATTTT; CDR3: CASSSTDTQYF
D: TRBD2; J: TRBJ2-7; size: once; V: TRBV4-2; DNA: TGTGCCAGCAGCCAACCGATTGGAGCGGGAGGGGGCCAGTACTTC; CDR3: CASSQPIGAGGGQYF
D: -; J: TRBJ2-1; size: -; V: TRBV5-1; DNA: TGCGCCAGCAGCTTGGCCAGGGGAGGGGAGCAGTTCTTC; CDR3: CASSLARGGEQFF
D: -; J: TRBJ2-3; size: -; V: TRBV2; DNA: TGTGCCAGCAGCGAAACCGCTAGGAGCACAGATACGCAGTATTTT; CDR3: CASSETARSTDTQYF
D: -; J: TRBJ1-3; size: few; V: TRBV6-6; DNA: TGTGCCAGCAGGCCAGACAGCCCTGGAAACACCATATATTTT; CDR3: CASRPDSPGNTIYF
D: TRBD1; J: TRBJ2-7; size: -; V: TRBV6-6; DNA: TGTGCCAGCAGTGCTCAGGGGGCGTTATTGTACGAGCAGTACTTC; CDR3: CASSAQGALLYEQYF
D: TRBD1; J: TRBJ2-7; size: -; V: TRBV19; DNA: TGTGCCAGTAGTATAGCTGGGGGCCAGGGAAGGGACAGGAGCTCCTACGAGCAGTACTTC; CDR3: CASSIAGGQGRDRSSYEQYF
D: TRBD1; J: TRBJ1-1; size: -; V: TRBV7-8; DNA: TGTGCCAGCAAGCACAGGGGCCGGGAAGACACTGAAGCTTTCTTT; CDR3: CASKHRGREDTEAFF
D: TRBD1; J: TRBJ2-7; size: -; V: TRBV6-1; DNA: TGTGCCAGCAGTGAGGACAGGGTGATGTCAAGAGGCGAGCAGTACTTC; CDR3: CASSEDRVMSRGEQYF
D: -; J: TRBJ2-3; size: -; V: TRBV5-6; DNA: TGTGCCAGCACCTCCCGGGAGAGACCAGATACGCAGTATTTT; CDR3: CASTSRERPDTQYF
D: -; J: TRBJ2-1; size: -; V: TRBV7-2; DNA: TGTGCCAGCAGCTTGGGGACTGATGGCGTGCAGTTCTTC; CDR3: CASSLGTDGVQFF
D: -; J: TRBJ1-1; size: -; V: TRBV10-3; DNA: TGTGCCACAGGCCGCCACGGGGGGACTGAAGCTTTCTTT; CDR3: CATGRHGGTEAFF
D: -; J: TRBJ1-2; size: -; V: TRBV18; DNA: TGTGCCAGCTCACCCCCGGGGGGGGCGCAGGGCTACACCTTC; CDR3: CASSPPGGAQGYTF
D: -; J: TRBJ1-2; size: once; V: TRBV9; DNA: TGTGCCAGCAGCGAAAATGGACAGTCCTATGGCTACACCTTC; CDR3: CASSENGQSYGYTF